A selection of T cell receptor beta chains follows, all from one sample in a study of TIL therapy for anti-PD-1-resistant metastatic lung cancer. Assay used: immunoSEQ multiplex PCR; TCRdb lists only in-frame clones, some missing. The sample has about 48,000 clones; 71% are singletons. The input for sequencing was tumor tissue, taken at baseline. These receptor sequences come from a person between 25 and 80 years old with non-small cell lung cancer. Each CDR3 is given with its conserved first and last residue. A D gene is named only where the DNA matches it firmly. Expanded clones get a size class; other rows say once, few or many, or leave the size out.

size	V	D	J	CDR3	DNA
NA	TRBV18	NA	TRBJ2-7	CASSPSTPSSYEQYF	TGTGCCAGCTCACCTTCAACCCCAAGCTCCTACGAGCAGTACTTC
NA	TRBV9	NA	TRBJ1-5	CASSGDPGGDQPQHF	TGTGCCAGCAGCGGGGACCCGGGGGGTGATCAGCCCCAGCATTTT
NA	TRBV25-1	NA	TRBJ2-2	CASTRLENTGELFF	TGTGCCAGCACCCGACTGGAAAACACCGGGGAGCTGTTTTTT
NA	TRBV4-2	TRBD1	TRBJ1-2	CASSQDEATGANYGYTF	TGTGCCAGCAGCCAAGATGAAGCGACAGGGGCGAACTATGGCTACACCTTC
once	TRBV6-1	NA	TRBJ2-7	CASSETTQPYEQYF	TGTGCCAGCAGCGAAACGACACAACCCTACGAGCAGTACTTC
NA	TRBV7-8	NA	TRBJ2-6	CASSLDRLTSGANVLTF	TGTGCCAGCAGCTTAGATAGACTCACCTCTGGGGCCAACGTCCTGACTTTC
NA	TRBV27	NA	TRBJ2-2	CASSLSGPANTGELFF	TGTGCCAGCAGTTTATCTGGGCCTGCGAACACCGGGGAGCTGTTTTTT
once	TRBV13	NA	TRBJ2-3	CASSFSLNTDTQYF	TGTGCCAGCAGCTTTAGTTTGAACACAGATACGCAGTATTTT
NA	TRBV27	TRBD1	TRBJ2-7	CASSLRDRRRVQYF	TGTGCCAGCAGTCTGCGGGACAGGCGGAGGGTGCAGTACTTC
NA	TRBV2	NA	TRBJ2-7	CASSVTIDSSYEQYF	TGTGCCAGCAGTGTAACGATAGACAGTAGCTACGAGCAGTACTTC
NA	TRBV7-8	NA	TRBJ1-4	CASSFLLGDNEKLFF	TGTGCCAGCAGCTTCCTTCTGGGCGATAATGAAAAACTGTTTTTT
NA	TRBV6-1	NA	TRBJ2-7	CATLRTYEQYF	TGTGCCACTTTAAGAACCTACGAGCAGTACTTC
NA	TRBV15	NA	TRBJ2-2	CATSRDRAGNTGELFF	TGTGCCACCAGCAGAGATAGGGCAGGGAACACCGGGGAGCTGTTTTTT
NA	TRBV2	TRBD2	TRBJ2-3	CASSYGLAGTDTQYF	TGTGCCAGCAGTTACGGACTAGCGGGGACCGATACGCAGTATTTT
NA	TRBV9	TRBD1	TRBJ1-4	CASSPWTGQNEKLFF	TGTGCCAGCAGCCCTTGGACAGGCCAGAATGAAAAACTGTTTTTT
once	TRBV28	TRBD1	TRBJ2-3	CASSPTGNTDTQYF	TGTGCCAGCAGCCCGACAGGGAACACAGATACGCAGTATTTT
NA	TRBV5-1	NA	TRBJ1-5	CASSVNGGENQPQHF	TGCGCCAGCAGCGTTAACGGGGGGGAAAATCAGCCCCAGCATTTT
NA	TRBV29-1	NA	TRBJ2-2	CSVEVGDANTGELFF	TGCAGCGTTGAAGTCGGGGACGCGAACACCGGGGAGCTGTTTTTT
few	TRBV28	NA	TRBJ1-1	CASSFGTSGAFF	TGTGCCAGCAGTTTTGGGACATCGGGAGCTTTCTTT
NA	TRBV7-8	TRBD1	TRBJ1-3	CASSPRTGTSGNTIYF	TGTGCCAGCAGCCCTCGGACAGGAACCTCTGGAAACACCATATATTTT
NA	TRBV5-1	NA	TRBJ2-5	CASVGGGAGETQYF	TGCGCCAGCGTTGGTGGGGGGGCCGGAGAGACCCAGTACTTC
once	TRBV27	NA	TRBJ1-6	CASSLGGAYNSPLHF	TGTGCCAGCAGTTTGGGGGGCGCATATAATTCACCCCTCCACTTT
few	TRBV7-9	NA	TRBJ1-2	CASSSWTQTVAYGYTF	TGTGCCAGCAGCTCCTGGACCCAAACCGTAGCCTATGGCTACACCTTC
few	TRBV7-9	TRBD2	TRBJ2-5	CASTLSGGEETQYF	TGTGCCAGCACTCTTAGCGGGGGGGAAGAGACCCAGTACTTC
NA	TRBV28	TRBD1	TRBJ2-7	CASSSPGQGGYEQYF	TGTGCCAGCAGTTCACCGGGACAGGGAGGCTACGAGCAGTACTTC
NA	TRBV7-2	NA	TRBJ2-3	CASSLRLADTQYF	TGTGCCAGCAGCTTAAGGCTAGCCGATACGCAGTATTTT
NA	TRBV6-1	TRBD2	TRBJ2-4	CASSVGPSGWGGAKNIQYF	TGTGCCAGCAGTGTCGGGCCTAGCGGGTGGGGTGGGGCCAAAAACATTCAGTACTTC
NA	TRBV9	NA	TRBJ1-5	CASSVGGSADQPQHF	TGTGCCAGCAGCGTCGGGGGCTCGGCAGATCAGCCCCAGCATTTT
few	TRBV28	NA	TRBJ1-2	CASTMGERGYTF	TGTGCCAGCACTATGGGGGAAAGGGGCTACACCTTC
NA	TRBV6-1	NA	TRBJ2-1	CASIRAEQFF	TGTGCCAGCATAAGGGCTGAGCAGTTCTTC
NA	TRBV5-1	NA	TRBJ2-2	CASSLVEQAGELFF	TGCGCCAGCAGCTTGGTAGAACAGGCCGGGGAGCTGTTTTTT
NA	TRBV30	NA	TRBJ1-2	CAWSVVEYGYTF	TGTGCCTGGAGTGTTGTGGAATATGGCTACACCTTC
NA	TRBV7-9	NA	TRBJ1-3	CASSFGLGSGNTIYF	TGTGCCAGCAGCTTTGGTTTGGGGTCTGGAAACACCATATATTTT
NA	TRBV2	TRBD1	TRBJ1-5	CASGDRGLNQPQHF	TGTGCCAGCGGGGACAGGGGGCTAAACCAGCCCCAGCATTTT
NA	TRBV19	NA	TRBJ1-1	CASSIGPTEAFF	TGTGCCAGTAGTATAGGTCCCACTGAAGCTTTCTTT
few	TRBV5-6	NA	TRBJ2-3	CASSLAMSLGAGTDTQYF	TGTGCCAGCAGCTTGGCCATGTCGCTTGGGGCCGGGACAGATACGCAGTATTTT
NA	TRBV27	NA	TRBJ2-3	CASSLMGRGASTDTQYF	TGTGCCAGCAGTTTAATGGGGAGAGGGGCTAGCACAGATACGCAGTATTTT
NA	TRBV7-2	NA	TRBJ2-1	CASSSPRSSYNEQFF	TGTGCCAGCAGCTCCCCCCGGAGCTCCTACAATGAGCAGTTCTTC
NA	TRBV5-1	NA	TRBJ2-7	CASSLAGRGGYEQYF	TGCGCCAGCAGCTTGGCTGGCAGGGGAGGATACGAGCAGTACTTC
NA	TRBV21-1	NA	TRBJ1-1	CASSKLCGHLNTEAFF	TGTGCCAGCAGCAAATTGTGCGGACACTTGAACACTGAAGCTTTCTTT
NA	TRBV5-1	NA	TRBJ2-5	CASSWGLTGLQETQYF	TGCGCCAGCAGCTGGGGCCTAACAGGCCTCCAAGAGACCCAGTACTTC
medium-sized	TRBV7-8	TRBD2	TRBJ2-2	CASSSGRAGAWELFF	TGTGCCAGCAGCTCCGGGCGAGCGGGGGCCTGGGAGCTGTTTTTT
NA	TRBV19	NA	TRBJ1-6	CASSIPGEPLHF	TGTGCCAGTAGTATCCCCGGGGAACCCCTCCACTTT
NA	TRBV5-4	NA	TRBJ1-6	CASSGSWDIRNSPLHF	TGTGCCAGCAGCGGGTCCTGGGACATACGAAATTCACCCCTCCACTTT
NA	TRBV27	NA	TRBJ1-2	CASGRSTGGYTF	TGTGCCAGCGGAAGAAGCACGGGGGGCTACACCTTC
few	TRBV7-9	TRBD1	TRBJ1-5	CASSFTGEQPQHF	TGTGCCAGCAGTTTTACAGGGGAACAGCCCCAGCATTTT
NA	TRBV28	NA	TRBJ1-1	CASSFSGDWDTEAFF	TGTGCCAGCAGTTTTTCAGGGGATTGGGACACTGAAGCTTTCTTT
NA	TRBV30	TRBD2	TRBJ2-1	CAWSAGTSGYNEQFF	TGTGCCTGGAGTGCCGGGACTAGCGGCTACAATGAGCAGTTCTTC
NA	TRBV19	NA	TRBJ1-2	CASQYNYGYTF	TGTGCCAGTCAATATAACTATGGCTACACCTTC
NA	TRBV6-5	TRBD1	TRBJ1-1	CATIDRGNTEAFF	TGTGCCACAATCGACAGGGGAAACACTGAAGCTTTCTTT
NA	TRBV7-2	NA	TRBJ1-3	CASSATSPGNTIYF	TGTGCCAGCAGCGCGACCTCTCCTGGAAACACCATATATTTT